The rows below give T cell receptor beta chains drawn from one sample of a study of blood T cell repertoires in COVID-19. Repertoires were generated with immunoSEQ multiplex PCR, while TCRdb's copy carries only in-frame clones and drops some. The sample gives over 200,000 clones, approximately 88% of which show up once; under 13% is in the top ten. Sequenced material: PBMCs or T cells enriched from blood (not recorded which). These receptors were obtained from a man between 18 and 35 years old with acute COVID-19. CDR3s include the opening cysteine and the closing phenylalanine or tryptophan. The D gene is left open where the match is weak. Clone size appears in some rows only: once, few, many, or a class for an expanded clone.

D,size,J,V,DNA,CDR3
TRBD1,NA,TRBJ1-5,TRBV28,TGTGCCAGCAGCTCACCATGGACAGGGGAAAATCAGCCCCAGCATTTT,CASSSPWTGENQPQHF
NA,NA,TRBJ2-1,TRBV15,TGTGCCACAGCGACAGCGGGCGAGGAGCAGTTCTTC,CATATAGEEQFF
NA,NA,TRBJ1-1,TRBV28,TGTGCCGGACGATCCAGGACTGAGAACACTGAAGCTTTCTTT,CAGRSRTENTEAFF
NA,NA,TRBJ2-7,TRBV7-9,TGTGCCAGCAGCTCTGAGGGGAGGTCCTACGAGCAGTACTTC,CASSSEGRSYEQYF
NA,once,TRBJ1-5,TRBV24-1,TGTGCCACCAGTGATTTGTCGAGCAATCAGCCCCAGCATTTT,CATSDLSSNQPQHF
TRBD1,medium-sized,TRBJ2-1,TRBV11-3,TGTGCCAGCAGCAGAAGGGGGCATGTTGAGCAGTTCTTC,CASSRRGHVEQFF
TRBD2,NA,TRBJ2-2,TRBV3-1/TRBV3-2,TGTGCCAGCAGCCAACCGACTAGCAGGAACACCGGGGAGCTGTTTTTT,CASSQPTSRNTGELFF
NA,NA,TRBJ1-1,TRBV19,TGTGCCAGTAGTATTTTATGGGGAGGAGACACTGAAGCTTTCTTT,CASSILWGGDTEAFF
NA,few,TRBJ1-2,TRBV4-1,TGCGCCAGCAGCCAAGCTGCGGACTACTATGGCTACACCTTC,CASSQAADYYGYTF
TRBD1,NA,TRBJ1-6,TRBV14,TGTGCCAGCAGCCCGTATCCTCCGGGACAGGGTGGTTCACCCCTCCACTTT,CASSPYPPGQGGSPLHF
NA,NA,TRBJ2-2,TRBV9,TGTGCCAGCAGAGGGGCGGAGGGGCTAATTAACACCGGGGAGCTGTTTTTT,CASRGAEGLINTGELFF